This is a list of T cell receptor beta chains from one sample in a study of T cell changes during pregnancy in multiple sclerosis. Data came from immunoSEQ multiplex PCR; TCRdb stores just in-frame clones and leaves some out. The sample includes more than 65,000 clones, roughly 92% of them seen just once. The sequences come from peripheral blood, collected in the first trimester of pregnancy. Source of these receptors: a female donor with multiple sclerosis, enrolled in a pregnancy study. Both conserved end residues are part of each CDR3. The order of the fields is clone size, D gene, J gene, V gene, CDR3 DNA, CDR3 protein. The D gene is left open where the match is weak. The size of a clone is reported for some rows only, either as once, few or many, or as a class for expanded clones.

-,TRBD1,TRBJ1-2,TRBV7-3,TGTGCCAGCAGGGCCGGGACAGGGGATACCTACACCTTC,CASRAGTGDTYTF
once,-,TRBJ2-7,TRBV30,TGTGCCTGGAGTAGTCCAGGGTACCGAGACTCTTCCTACGAGCAGTACTTC,CAWSSPGYRDSSYEQYF
-,-,TRBJ2-2,TRBV30,TGTGCCTGGAGTGCCGGAGTTATCACCGGGGAGCTGTTTTTT,CAWSAGVITGELFF
-,-,TRBJ1-5,TRBV6-5,TGTGCCAGCAGTTACGGTAACTGGCAGCCCCAGCATTTT,CASSYGNWQPQHF
once,TRBD1,TRBJ1-4,TRBV18,TGTGCCAGCTCACCCCCCCATTTGGGACAGAGGAATGAAAAACTGTTTTTT,CASSPPHLGQRNEKLFF
-,-,TRBJ2-1,TRBV5-5,TGTGCCAGCAGCTTCGAGGGAGTCGTCAATGAGCAGTTCTTC,CASSFEGVVNEQFF
-,-,TRBJ1-5,TRBV28,TGTGCCAGCAGTCCCAGGTTGGGTTTTGGCAATCAGCCCCAGCATTTT,CASSPRLGFGNQPQHF
-,TRBD2,TRBJ2-5,TRBV11-1,TGTGCCAGCAGCTTAGGGTCGACTAGCGGGGGGGCGGGGGAGACCCAGTACTTC,CASSLGSTSGGAGETQYF
-,TRBD2,TRBJ2-7,TRBV7-8,TGTGCCAGCAGCCCCCACCCTAGCGGGGGTAGCTTGTACGAGCAGTACTTC,CASSPHPSGGSLYEQYF
-,TRBD1,TRBJ2-7,TRBV19,TGTGCCAGTAGTCAGGGGGCGTCGTACGAGCAGTACTTC,CASSQGASYEQYF
once,TRBD1,TRBJ2-7,TRBV23-1,TGCGCCAGCCGCCTTAAGACAGGGGTTGGCTACGAGCAGTACTTC,CASRLKTGVGYEQYF
once,TRBD2,TRBJ2-1,TRBV5-1,TGCGCCAGCAGCTCTCCCGGGACTAGCGCTTCGAGCTCCTACAATGAGCAGTTCTTC,CASSSPGTSASSSYNEQFF
-,TRBD1,TRBJ2-5,TRBV2,TGTGCCAGCACCCGGGACAGACAAGAGACCCAGTACTTC,CASTRDRQETQYF
-,-,TRBJ1-1,TRBV27,TGTGCCAGCAGCTCTACGGGCCCCGGGGCTGAAGCTTTCTTT,CASSSTGPGAEAFF
-,-,TRBJ1-2,TRBV6-1,TGTGCCAGCAGTGAGTCGGTAGCTAACTATGGCTACACCTTC,CASSESVANYGYTF
-,-,TRBJ2-7,TRBV10-2,TGCGCCAGCAGTGAGAACAGAGCCTACGAGCAGTACTTC,CASSENRAYEQYF
-,-,TRBJ2-1,TRBV30,TGTGCCTGGAGTCATGGCGGGTACAATGAGCAGTTCTTC,CAWSHGGYNEQFF
-,-,TRBJ2-5,TRBV28,TGTGCCAGCGAGAATGGCGGGATAGAGACCCAGTACTTC,CASENGGIETQYF
-,-,TRBJ1-6,TRBV30,TGTGCCTGGAGTGACAGCGGCTATTCACCCCTCCACTTT,CAWSDSGYSPLHF
-,-,TRBJ1-1,TRBV27,TGTGCCAGCAGGATGTCACAGGGCACTGAAGCTTTCTTT,CASRMSQGTEAFF
-,TRBD1,TRBJ2-1,TRBV5-1,TGCGCCAGCAGCCGGGGACAGGGGGCGCGGGATGAGCAGTTCTTC,CASSRGQGARDEQFF
-,-,TRBJ2-3,TRBV7-9,TGTGCCAGCAGTCGGGAGTTTGGGACAGATACGCAGTATTTT,CASSREFGTDTQYF
once,-,TRBJ2-6,TRBV4-3,TGCGCCAGCAGCCAAGATCAGGGCTCTGGGGCCAACGTCCTGACTTTC,CASSQDQGSGANVLTF
once,-,TRBJ2-1,TRBV7-2,TGTGCCAGCAGCACAGGGTACAATGAGCAGTTCTTC,CASSTGYNEQFF
-,TRBD2,TRBJ2-7,TRBV6-6,TGTGCCAGCATTCGCGGGGGGACTGACTACGAGCAGTACTTC,CASIRGGTDYEQYF
-,-,TRBJ1-1,TRBV18,TGTGCCAGCTCACCATCCAGGGTGAACACTGAAGCTTTCTTT,CASSPSRVNTEAFF
-,-,TRBJ1-4,TRBV27,TGTGCCAGTACCCTTTCGGGACAAGGGAATGAAAAACTGTTTTTT,CASTLSGQGNEKLFF
-,-,TRBJ2-3,TRBV7-3,TGTGCCAGCAGCCTAGGACTAAGCACAGATACGCAGTATTTT,CASSLGLSTDTQYF
-,-,TRBJ2-1,TRBV9,TGTGCCAGCAGCCCTCGAGGACAGTACAATGAGCAGTTCTTC,CASSPRGQYNEQFF
-,-,TRBJ2-2,TRBV7-2,TGTGCCAGCAGCTTAGGGCAAACTAGTCCCGGGGAGCTGTTTTTT,CASSLGQTSPGELFF
-,TRBD1,TRBJ1-4,TRBV7-2,TGTGCCAGCAGCACGGGACAGGGGATGGCTAATGAAAAACTGTTTTTT,CASSTGQGMANEKLFF
once,TRBD2,TRBJ2-7,TRBV7-2,TGTGCCAGCAGCTTAGTGGGGACTAGCGGGGGCTCCTACGAGCAGTACTTC,CASSLVGTSGGSYEQYF
-,-,TRBJ1-3,TRBV2,TGTGCCAGCAGCGGACTGACTGGAAACACCATATATTTT,CASSGLTGNTIYF
-,TRBD1,TRBJ2-3,TRBV5-1,TGCGCCAGCAGCCTTTACAGGGGGCCAGATACGCAGTATTTT,CASSLYRGPDTQYF
few,TRBD1,TRBJ1-4,TRBV7-9,TGTGCCAGCATAGCCCCGGGACAGCATAATGAAAAACTGTTTTTT,CASIAPGQHNEKLFF
-,-,TRBJ1-2,TRBV7-9,TGTGCCAGCAGCTATCAGGGCCAATTTAACTATGGCTACACCTTC,CASSYQGQFNYGYTF
-,-,TRBJ1-1,TRBV7-8,TGTGCCAGCAGCGGCGAGGTGAACACTGAAGCTTTCTTT,CASSGEVNTEAFF
-,-,TRBJ1-3,TRBV18,TGTGCCAGCTCACCAGGGGCAGACGGAAACACCATATATTTT,CASSPGADGNTIYF
-,TRBD2,TRBJ2-5,TRBV28,TGTGCCAGCACCGCGGGGACTAAAGAGACCCAGTACTTC,CASTAGTKETQYF